The 27 T cell receptor beta chains listed next were all sequenced from one sample in a study of T cells after posttransplantation cyclophosphamide (dated by TCRdb to the mid-2010s). To prepare the library, the immunoSEQ multiplex PCR assay was applied. TCRdb mirrors the immuneACCESS table, restricted to in-frame sequences. Some clones are absent from its copies; in checked studies, under half trace to an unresolved V gene, and the reason for the others is unknown. For this sample, about 9,100 clones are listed, none of them singletons. Of the sample, 3% to 4.5% is held by the ten largest clones. What this sample's treatment or condition label stands for: high-dose cyclophosphamide on days +3 and +4 as single-agent GVHD prophylaxis. For conditioning, the PTCy patients got busulfan and fludarabine, then a related or unrelated marrow graft, followed by cyclophosphamide on days +3 and +4. This specimen consisted of PBMCs, obtained approximately 380 days after allogeneic stem cell transplant with posttransplant cyclophosphamide. The receptors shown here come from a male patient aged 50 to 59 who received an allogeneic stem cell transplant from a related donor and was CMV-positive. Some T cells present after a transplant may be cells of the graft donor.

A few counts support this clone. The rearrangement links TRBV27 to TRBJ2-1; tentative D call: TRBD2 (5 bases). V was clipped by 2 bases and J by 8 bases, with 7 bases between them. This CDR3 has 12 amino acids. Germline CDR1 and CDR2: MNHEY and SMNVEV (reference sequence). The CDR3 DNA reads TGTGCCAGCAGTTTAGCGCGGGATGAGCAGTTCTTC. Translating gives CASSLARDEQFF.

By share, this clone ranks as medium-sized. V usage is TRBV5-5 and J usage is TRBJ1-1; weak D call: TRBD1 (6 bases). CDR1 is SGHKS and CDR2 is YYEKEE in the germline V gene (reference sequence). Trimming left V 3 bases short and J 0 bases short, with 9 bases between. CDR3 size: 14 residues. The CDR3 protein is CASSYGGLNTEAFF. The CDR3 bases are TGTGCCAGCAGCTATGGGGGCCTGAACACTGAAGCTTTCTTT.

By share, this clone counts as medium-sized. The chain carries TRBV6-1 and TRBJ1-1; the D is unclear. The CDR3 consists of 15 residues. From germline, CDR1 is MNHNS and CDR2 SASEGT. Trimming pared 3 bases from V and 3 bases from J, leaving 14 bases between. The CDR3 coding sequence is TGTGCCAGCAGTGAGGCATTGTGGCGGGACACTGAAGCTTTCTTT. Its translation is CASSEALWRDTEAFF.

This clone was picked up many times. The chain links TRBV6-1 to TRBJ1-2, with D perhaps TRBD1 (5 bases). The CDR3 length is 13 residues. The germline gives CDR1 MNHNS, CDR2 SASEGT. Trimming removed 3 bases from V and 5 bases from J, with 10 bases in between. CDR3 DNA sequence: TGTGCCAGCAGTGACGGGACTCAATATGGCTACACCTTC. Translated: CASSDGTQYGYTF.

V is TRBV9 and J is TRBJ1-6, with TRBD1 as a possible D gene (6 bases). The CDR3 spans 12 residues. Trimming pared 6 bases from V and 7 bases from J, leaving 8 bases between. CDR1 and CDR2 from the germline V gene are SGDLS and YYNGEE. The CDR3 spells CASTGQNSPLHF. CDR3 DNA: TGTGCCAGCACGGGACAAAATTCACCCCTCCACTTT.

This clone is large by share. J is TRBJ1-2 and V is TRBV7-8; a possible D gene is TRBD1 (5 bases). Germline V gene lookup returns CDR1 SGHVS and CDR2 FQNEAQ. The V end lost 2 bases, the J end lost 8 bases, and 15 bases lay between the germline ends. The CDR3 sequence is 14 residues long. The CDR3: CASSLLGPSSGYTF. The CDR3 DNA sequence: TGTGCCAGCAGCTTATTGGGGCCGTCATCGGGCTACACCTTC.

In its sample, this clone was seen many times. J is TRBJ2-2 and V is TRBV7-6, with 11 nucleotides matching TRBD2. With 4 bases clipped from V and 8 bases from J, the junction kept 6 bases outside the gene matches. The length of the CDR3 is 15 residues. CDR1 and CDR2 (germline): SGHVS, FNYEAQ. The CDR3 region is CASSSSGRPMGELFF. The CDR3 nucleotides are TGTGCCAGCAGCTCTAGCGGGAGGCCCATGGGGGAGCTGTTTTTT.

Only a few counts were recorded for this clone. The chain recombines TRBV14 with TRBJ2-7, with D tentatively TRBD2 (7 bases). Trimming left V 4 bases short and J 6 bases short, with 19 bases between. The CDR3 totals 15 residues. Germline CDR1 is SGHDN and CDR2 is FVKESK. The CDR3 region has the DNA TGTGCCAGCAGCCCGTTGCGGGGGCGGGAAGGCGAGCAGTACTTC. It encodes CASSPLRGREGEQYF.

This clone was seen many times. This chain links TRBV5-1 with TRBJ2-1; 8 bases align to TRBD1. In germline, CDR1 is SGHRS, CDR2 YFSETQ. Trimming took 2 bases from V and 3 from J; bases not matched to a gene: 13. This CDR3 is built from 18 residues. The CDR3 DNA is TGCGCCAGCAGCTTCCTTTCGTCTGGGACAGGAATCTACAATGAGCAGTTCTTC. Its protein product is CASSFLSSGTGIYNEQFF. Full variable domain (outside the CDR3, taken from reference TRBV5-1 and TRBJ2-1): KAGVTQTPRYLIKTRGQQVTLSCSPISGHRSVSWYQQTPGQGLQFLFEYFSETQRNKGNFPGRFSGRQFSNSRSEMNVSTLELGDSALYLCASSFLSSGTGIYNEQFFGPGTRLTVL.

The sample holds many counts of this clone. This chain connects TRBV14 to TRBJ2-7; possible D gene TRBD1, 5 bases. Germline V gives CDR1 SGHDN, CDR2 FVKESK. This CDR3 is built from 13 residues. The germline V and J ends were trimmed by 4 bases and 6 bases, with 13 bases remaining between them. As DNA, the CDR3 is TGTGCCAGCAGCCGAAAAGACAGTACCGAGCAGTACTTC. Its translation is CASSRKDSTEQYF.

This clone was seen many times. The chain links TRBV2 to TRBJ2-7; tentative D call: TRBD1 (5 bases). Per the germline V gene, CDR1 is SNHLY and CDR2 is FYNNEI. V lost 3 bases and J lost 3, with 9 bases in between. The CDR3 sequence is 13 residues long. CDR3 DNA sequence: TGTGCCAGCAGTGATAGGGGAAACTACGAGCAGTACTTC. Its protein product is CASSDRGNYEQYF.

Ten or more counts support this clone. The genes are TRBV7-3 and TRBJ1-3; no clear D gene. From germline, CDR1 is SGHTA and CDR2 FQGTGA. V was trimmed by 2 bases and J by 3 bases, leaving 5 bases between them. CDR3 size: 13 residues. The chain's CDR3 is CASSLSYGNTIYF. The CDR3 DNA sequence: TGTGCCAGCAGCTTATCCTATGGAAACACCATATATTTT.

This clone is deemed medium-sized (0.01 to 0.1%). This sequence joins TRBV19 and TRBJ1-1; 8 bases align to TRBD1. This CDR3 region has 17 residues. V shed 5 bases, J shed 0 bases, and the junction held 11 bases outside the gene matches. The V gene's germline CDR1 is LNHDA and CDR2 SQIVND (reference sequence). DNA for the CDR3: TGTGCCAGTAGTTACTTCCCGGACAGGGTAATGAACACTGAAGCTTTCTTT. Encoded protein: CASSYFPDRVMNTEAFF. Filled out from reference TRBV19 and TRBJ1-1, the complete variable domain reads DGGITQSPKYLFRKEGQNVTLSCEQNLNHDAMYWYRQDPGQGLRLIYYSQIVNDFQKGDIAEGYSVSREKKESFPLTVTSAQKNPTAFYLCASSYFPDRVMNTEAFFGQGTRLTVV.

This clone was counted ten times or more. The V gene is TRBV19, the J gene TRBJ2-1; 9 positions agree with TRBD1. The J segment lost 3 bases and the V segment lost 3 bases, leaving 6 bases of the junction unmatched. Germline loops: CDR1 LNHDA, CDR2 SQIVND (reference sequence). This CDR3 is 16 amino acids long. Written as DNA, the CDR3 is TGTGCCAGTAGTATGACCGGGACAGGGTACTACAATGAGCAGTTCTTC. Translated: CASSMTGTGYYNEQFF.

This clone was picked up many times. The CDR3 DNA sequence: TGTGCCATCAAGGGGACAGTTGCGAACACTGAAGCTTTCTTT. Amino acid sequence: CAIKGTVANTEAFF. The chain uses TRBV10-3 and TRBJ1-1; 7 bases are a match to TRBD1. CDR3 length: 14 amino acids. Trimming at V came to 7 bases and at J to 1 base, leaving 6 bases not matched to a gene. From germline, CDR1 is ENHRY and CDR2 SYGVKD.

This clone was counted many times. V and J are TRBV5-5 and TRBJ1-2; TRBD1 agrees at 8 bases. V was clipped by 3 bases and J by 6 bases; unmatched bases: 7. The germline V gene has CDR1 SGHKS and CDR2 YYEKEE (reference sequence). The CDR3 covers 14 residues. CDR3 in DNA: TGTGCCAGCAGCTCCCCGTCAGGGGGCAATGGCTACACCTTC. This translates into CASSSPSGGNGYTF. Looking up the rest from reference TRBV5-5 and TRBJ1-2 gives the full variable domain: DAGVTQSPTHLIKTRGQQVTLRCSPISGHKSVSWYQQVLGQGPQFIFQYYEKEERGRGNFPDRFSARQFPNYSSELNVNALLLGDSALYLCASSSPSGGNGYTFGSGTRLTVV.

This clone came up many times. Because the CDR3's place on the DNA is in doubt, the DNA is left out and the CDR3 is given as listed by TCRdb. The gene calls are TRBV27 and TRBJ1-1; no DNA check was done on the table's D call, TRBD1. A total of 14 residues make up the CDR3, ends included. Germline lookup yields CDR1 MNHEY and CDR2 SMNVEV (reference sequence). CDR3 protein: CASSFLAGGTEAFF.

This clone has ten or more counts. V is TRBV19 and J is TRBJ2-7; 7 nucleotides line up with TRBD1. This CDR3 has 15 amino acids. CDR1 and CDR2 from the germline V gene are LNHDA and SQIVND (reference sequence). J gave up 1 base and V 5 bases, and 8 bases lay outside the gene matches. DNA of the CDR3: TGTGCCAGTAGTTTGGGGACAGTGACATCCTACGAGCAGTACTTC. Translation: CASSLGTVTSYEQYF.

Many counts were recorded for this clone. The chain has TRBV5-6 and TRBJ1-2; D unclear. Germline assignment: CDR1 SGHDT and CDR2 YYEEEE. The V gene lost 2 bases and the J gene lost 7 bases, with 15 bases spanning the gap. This CDR3 has 14 residues. This CDR3 is CASSFGRRIGGYTF. CDR3 in DNA: TGTGCCAGCAGCTTTGGCAGGAGGATTGGTGGCTACACCTTC.

This clone is termed medium-sized (0.01 to 0.1%). The genes are TRBV4-1 and TRBJ1-2; 7 bases are a match to TRBD1. The germline gives CDR1 MGHRA, CDR2 YSYEKL. The CDR3 runs to 13 residues. The trim removed 1 base at V and 7 bases at J, leaving 3 bases unmatched. The CDR3 DNA follows: TGCGCCAGCAGCCAAGCAGGGGGTGCTGGCTACACCTTC. It is translated as CASSQAGGAGYTF.

This clone was found many times. The chain combines TRBV2 with TRBJ2-3; 8 nucleotides align to TRBD2. CDR3 length equals 18 residues. V lost 5 bases and J lost 3; bases outside the gene matches: 16. Germline assignment: CDR1 SNHLY and CDR2 FYNNEI. The CDR3 sequence is CASSPPLYSGGRTDTQYF. The CDR3 nucleotides are TGTGCCAGCAGTCCCCCCTTATATTCTGGCGGGAGGACAGATACGCAGTATTTT.

This clone was seen at least ten times. The rearrangement uses TRBV27 and TRBJ2-7, with 8 bases matching TRBD2. J was trimmed by 4 bases and V by 1 base; bases with no gene match: 9. The CDR3 runs 16 residues. Germline CDR1 is MNHEY and CDR2 is SMNVEV (reference sequence). CDR3 nucleotide sequence: TGTGCCAGCAGTTTATTGACGGCGGGAGGCGTATACGAGCAGTACTTC. Its translation: CASSLLTAGGVYEQYF.

This clone was counted many times. The V gene is TRBV5-8, the J gene TRBJ1-5; possibly TRBD1 for D (5 bases). The CDR3 has 16 residues. From germline, CDR1 is SGHTS and CDR2 YDEGEE. Trimming took 4 bases from V and 6 from J, leaving 20 bases between them. The CDR3 sequence is CASSIGGTPGRQPQHF. CDR3 nucleotide sequence: TGTGCCAGCAGCATCGGGGGGACGCCAGGTCGTCAGCCCCAGCATTTT.

The table lists this clone with many counts. The CDR3 reads CSCWGLFTDTQYF. For the CDR3, the DNA is TGCAGCTGCTGGGGGCTATTCACAGATACGCAGTATTTT. The J gene is TRBJ2-3, the V gene TRBV29-1, with TRBD1 as a possible D gene (6 bases). This CDR3 has 13 residues. Looked up from germline, CDR1 is SQVTM and CDR2 is ANQGSEA. Trimming stripped 8 bases from V and 2 bases from J, with 14 bases between.

This clone was counted many times. J is TRBJ1-5 and V is TRBV27, with D perhaps matching TRBD1 (6 bases). This CDR3 contains 15 residues. Trimming shortened V by 5 bases and J by 7 bases, and 18 bases separated the two germline ends. From germline, CDR1 is MNHEY and CDR2 SMNVEV (reference sequence). Here the CDR3 DNA reads TGTGCCAGCAGTATACAGGGTCCATGGGGACAGCCCCAGCATTTT. Its protein is CASSIQGPWGQPQHF.

There are many counts of this clone. The chain combines TRBV7-9 with TRBJ1-1, with D possibly being TRBD1 (5 bases). Trimming removed 2 bases from V and 5 bases from J, with 15 bases in between. Germline CDR1 reads SEHNR; CDR2 reads FQNEAQ (reference sequence). The CDR3 extends over 15 amino acids. The CDR3 sequence is CASSLSSGGKTEAFF. The DNA of the CDR3 is TGTGCCAGCAGCTTATCATCTGGGGGGAAGACTGAAGCTTTCTTT.

This clone was counted many times. This chain joins TRBV5-1 and TRBJ2-7, with 8 bases that match TRBD1. The germline gives CDR1 SGHRS, CDR2 YFSETQ. Trimming took 4 bases from V and 2 from J; bases not matched to a gene: 5. The CDR3 extends over 14 amino acids. For the CDR3, the DNA is TGCGCCAGCAGCCGACAGGGGCCCCCCTACGAGCAGTACTTC. Its translation: CASSRQGPPYEQYF.